The 32 T cell receptor beta chains below all came from one sample that was sequenced in a study of regulatory dendritic cells for organ transplantation. Generated by immunoSEQ multiplex PCR, the TCRdb table keeps only in-frame clones and is missing some. The sample holds roughly 35,000 clones, approximately 88% seen once. Sequenced: naive CD4+ T cells from blood. Subset noted: CD45RA+ naive T cells. The receptors were gathered from a human donor in good health.

The chain carries TRBV14 and TRBJ1-6, with 9 bases lining up with TRBD1. This CDR3 has 14 residues. The germline gives CDR1 SGHDN, CDR2 FVKESK. V gave up 3 bases and J gave up 9 bases; unmatched junction bases: 3. The DNA for the CDR3 is TGTGCCAGCAGCCACGGGACAGGGCTTTCACCCCTCCACTTT. It yields the protein CASSHGTGLSPLHF.

Notes on this clone: The same CDR3 also results from other DNA sequences found in this sample. The chain recombines TRBV5-1 with TRBJ1-4; D may be TRBD1 (6 bases). This CDR3 has 16 residues. V was clipped by 0 bases and J by 4 bases, with 13 bases between them. In germline, CDR1 is SGHRS, CDR2 YFSETQ. As DNA, the CDR3 is TGCGCCAGCAGCTTGGAGGCGGCAGGGGATAATGAAAAACTGTTTTTT. It yields the protein CASSLEAAGDNEKLFF. The full variable domain, with the rest looked up from reference TRBV5-1 and TRBJ1-4, is KAGVTQTPRYLIKTRGQQVTLSCSPISGHRSVSWYQQTPGQGLQFLFEYFSETQRNKGNFPGRFSGRQFSNSRSEMNVSTLELGDSALYLCASSLEAAGDNEKLFFGSGTQLSVL.

There are a few counts of this clone. The chain employs TRBV6-5 and TRBJ1-5; D perhaps matches TRBD1 (5 bases). The germline V gene encodes CDR1 MNHEY and CDR2 SVGAGI. With 0 bases removed from V and 0 bases from J, the gap between germline ends came to 9 bases. This CDR3 is built from 16 residues. CDR3 DNA sequence: TGTGCCAGCAGTTACTCTACAGGAATTAGCAATCAGCCCCAGCATTTT. Translating it yields CASSYSTGISNQPQHF.

This chain connects TRBV6-5 to TRBJ1-2, with TRBD1 matching 9 bases. Looked up from germline, CDR1 is MNHEY and CDR2 is SVGAGI. The J segment lost 8 bases and the V segment lost 6 bases, leaving 13 bases of the junction unmatched. The CDR3 has 15 residues. The CDR3 sequence: CASRPPLTGGVGYTF. CDR3 bases: TGTGCCAGCAGGCCACCTTTAACAGGGGGCGTCGGCTACACCTTC.

The chain employs TRBV18 and TRBJ1-5; TRBD1 matches 8 bases. J gave up 1 base and V 4 bases, and 3 bases lay outside the gene matches. The germline gives CDR1 KGHSH, CDR2 LQKENI. CDR3 length equals 15 residues. The CDR3 DNA is TGTGCCAGCTCACTAACAGGGGGGAGCAATCAGCCCCAGCATTTT. Protein: CASSLTGGSNQPQHF.

V is TRBV9 and J is TRBJ2-3, with D perhaps TRBD2 (5 bases). Trimming took off 4 bases at V and 4 bases at J, with 16 bases between the two ends. There are 15 residues in the CDR3. CDR1 SGDLS and CDR2 YYNGEE come from the germline V gene. CDR3 protein: CASSSGVFSPDTQYF. The CDR3 DNA follows: TGTGCCAGCAGCTCCGGGGTCTTTTCCCCAGATACGCAGTATTTT.

This clone was recorded a few times. V usage is TRBV27 and J usage is TRBJ1-5, with no clear D. The V gene's germline CDR1 is MNHEY and CDR2 SMNVEV (reference sequence). The CDR3 runs 15 residues. Trimming removed 5 bases from V and 0 bases from J, with 11 bases in between. The CDR3 loop reads CASSPWTSSNQPQHF. Written as DNA, the CDR3 is TGTGCCAGCAGTCCGTGGACTAGTAGCAATCAGCCCCAGCATTTT.

The rearrangement uses TRBV5-1 and TRBJ1-2, with 8 bases matching TRBD1. The V gene end was trimmed by 4 bases and the J gene end by 2 bases; junction bases not matched to a gene: 4. In germline, CDR1 is SGHRS, CDR2 YFSETQ. This CDR3 comprises 14 residues. The CDR3 here is CASSPGDRNYGYTF. The DNA for the CDR3 is TGCGCCAGCAGCCCGGGGGACAGGAACTATGGCTACACCTTC.

V usage is TRBV30 and J usage is TRBJ2-7; 7 nucleotides agree with TRBD1. This CDR3 is built from 14 residues. V lost 4 bases and J lost 0; bases outside the gene matches: 6. CDR1 and CDR2 (germline): GTSNPN, SVGIG (reference sequence). CDR3 DNA: TGTGCCTGGACCCAGGGGGTCAGCTCCTACGAGCAGTACTTC. Translation gives CAWTQGVSSYEQYF.

V and J are TRBV5-1 and TRBJ2-2; D gene ambiguous. V was pared by 4 bases and J by 6 bases, with 10 bases between. Germline lookup yields CDR1 SGHRS and CDR2 YFSETQ. CDR3 length: 13 amino acids. Here the CDR3 DNA reads TGCGCCAGCAGCCCAGACCGGGCCGGGGAGCTGTTTTTT. Residues: CASSPDRAGELFF.

The chain has TRBV6-1 and TRBJ2-5, with 9 bases aligning to TRBD2. The end of the DNA aligns better with TRBJ2-7, so the J call may be wrong. Germline loops: CDR1 MNHNS, CDR2 SASEGT. The CDR3 totals 14 residues. The DNA of the CDR3 is TGTGCCAGCAGTCGGGCGGGGGGGTGGTACGAGCAGTACTTC. It yields the protein CASSRAGGWYEQYF.

The chain is built from TRBV7-2 and TRBJ2-7; no firm D call. The V and J ends lost 2 bases and 6 bases respectively, with 17 bases between them. This CDR3 is 15 amino acids long. Germline CDR1 reads SGHTA; CDR2 reads FQGNSA. The CDR3 DNA is TGTGCCAGCAGCTTATCTCTTTGGGCTAGACTCGAGCAGTACTTC. Translation: CASSLSLWARLEQYF.

The chain joins TRBV30 to TRBJ2-1; the D is unclear. V lost 0 bases and J 6 bases, leaving 12 bases between the germline ends. CDR1 and CDR2 from the germline V gene are GTSNPN and SVGIG (reference sequence). The CDR3 sequence is 14 residues long. CDR3 in amino acids: CAWSVDVGSNEQFF. Here the CDR3 DNA reads TGTGCCTGGAGTGTAGATGTAGGTTCCAATGAGCAGTTCTTC.

This chain's CDR3 is CASSWPGGGYNEQFF. DNA of the CDR3: TGTGCCAGCAGCTGGCCCGGCGGAGGGTACAATGAGCAGTTCTTC. The chain has TRBV5-5 and TRBJ2-1; a possible D gene is TRBD2 (6 bases). The V gene lost 3 bases and the J gene lost 4 bases, with 14 bases spanning the gap. The CDR3 consists of 15 residues. CDR1 SGHKS and CDR2 YYEKEE come from the germline V gene (reference sequence).

The V and J genes are TRBV2 and TRBJ2-3; 8 bases align to TRBD1. CDR1 is SNHLY and CDR2 is FYNNEI in the germline V gene. The CDR3 runs 14 residues. With V trimmed by 5 bases and J by 3 bases, 4 bases remained unmatched. In DNA, the CDR3 is TGTGCCAGCAGTTGGGACAGGAGGACAGATACGCAGTATTTT. Amino acids: CASSWDRRTDTQYF.

V and J are TRBV4-1 and TRBJ2-3; D assignment may be TRBD1 or TRBD2 (5 bases each). The germline CDR1 and CDR2 sequences are MGHRA and YSYEKL. The length of the CDR3 is 18 residues. The ends were cut back, 3 bases at V and 0 bases at J, with 19 bases in the middle. CDR3 DNA: TGCGCCAGCAGCCAGTGGGGGTGGGGCGACCCTAGCACAGATACGCAGTATTTT. Protein sequence: CASSQWGWGDPSTDTQYF.

This clone was picked up one time. The chain links TRBV5-1 to TRBJ2-5; D may be TRBD1 (6 bases). Germline loops: CDR1 SGHRS, CDR2 YFSETQ. This CDR3 region has 14 residues. Trimming took off 4 bases at V and 0 bases at J, with 10 bases between the two ends. The DNA of the CDR3 is TGCGCCAGCAGCGTAGGACAGAACCAAGAGACCCAGTACTTC. This sequence encodes CASSVGQNQETQYF.

This rearrangement joins TRBV11-1 to TRBJ2-3, with D possibly matching TRBD1 (6 bases). There are 17 residues in the CDR3. The ends were cut back, 4 bases at V and 3 bases at J, with 20 bases in the middle. CDR1 is SGHAT and CDR2 is FQDESV in the germline V gene (reference sequence). The CDR3 coding sequence is TGTGCCAGCAGCTCGCAAGCAGGGGTGGTATGGACAGATACGCAGTATTTT. This codes for CASSSQAGVVWTDTQYF.

V and J are TRBV9 and TRBJ2-5; TRBD1 matches 9 bases. The length of the CDR3 is 15 residues. V shed 2 bases and J 4 bases; nucleotides not matched to a gene: 6. Germline loops: CDR1 SGDLS, CDR2 YYNGEE. CDR3 protein: CASSVGTGPPETQYF. DNA of the CDR3: TGTGCCAGCAGCGTCGGGACAGGGCCCCCAGAGACCCAGTACTTC.

V gene TRBV2 combines with J gene TRBJ1-2; possible D gene TRBD1, 5 bases. V lost 5 bases to trimming and J lost 8 bases, with 18 bases between them. Germline lookup yields CDR1 SNHLY and CDR2 FYNNEI. CDR3 length equals 14 residues. CDR3 sequence: CASSTDGAGGGYTF. The CDR3 nucleotides are TGTGCCAGCAGTACCGATGGGGCTGGCGGCGGCTACACCTTC.

This chain uses TRBV4-3 with TRBJ1-5, with D possibly matching TRBD1 (5 bases). The germline V gene has CDR1 LGHNA and CDR2 YSLEER. The length of the CDR3 is 13 residues. The V and J ends lost 0 bases and 7 bases respectively, with 7 bases between them. CDR3 bases: TGCGCCAGCAGCCAAGAGCAGGGACAGCCCCAGCATTTT. Translating gives CASSQEQGQPQHF.

This clone was counted only a few times. This rearrangement joins TRBV30 to TRBJ1-6; 8 bases fit TRBD1. Per germline, CDR1 GTSNPN and CDR2 SVGIG (reference sequence). J was trimmed by 4 bases and V by 5 bases; bases with no gene match: 1. The CDR3 has 13 amino acids. The CDR3 loop is CAWRTGYNSPLHF. The CDR3 DNA reads TGTGCCTGGCGGACAGGGTATAATTCACCCCTCCACTTT.

The V gene is TRBV5-1, the J gene TRBJ1-3, with TRBD1 identical over 10 bases. The CDR3 runs 18 residues. Germline assignment: CDR1 SGHRS and CDR2 YFSETQ. V gave up 1 base and J gave up 0 bases; unmatched junction bases: 7. CDR3 loop: CASSLTWTGGSSGNTIYF. DNA for the CDR3: TGCGCCAGCAGCTTGACGTGGACAGGGGGGTCCTCTGGAAACACCATATATTTT.

The V and J genes are TRBV7-8 and TRBJ1-2; D is ambiguous. Trimming pared 10 bases from V and 2 bases from J, leaving 11 bases between. Germline V gene data show CDR1 as SGHVS and CDR2 as FQNEAQ. The CDR3 loop spans 12 amino acids. CDR3 nucleotide sequence: TGTGCCACCGGGCGTACCAACTATGGCTACACCTTC. The encoded protein is CATGRTNYGYTF.

V and J are TRBV9 and TRBJ2-2; 9 bases are a match to TRBD2. Per the germline V gene, CDR1 is SGDLS and CDR2 is YYNGEE. With V trimmed by 0 bases and J by 4 bases, 13 bases remained unmatched. CDR3 length: 19 amino acids. The CDR3 loop is CASSVAISGGPIFTGELFF. DNA for the CDR3: TGTGCCAGCAGCGTAGCTATTAGCGGGGGACCAATTTTCACCGGGGAGCTGTTTTTT. The complete variable domain, with remaining parts taken from reference TRBV9 and TRBJ2-2, reads DSGVTQTPKHLITATGQRVTLRCSPRSGDLSVYWYQQSLDQGLQFLIQYYNGEERAKGNILERFSAQQFPDLHSELNLSSLELGDSALYFCASSVAISGGPIFTGELFFGEGSRLTVL.

This chain uses TRBV6-5 with TRBJ1-1; D gene uncertain. Trimming cost V 0 bases and J 2 bases, with 4 bases left between them. The CDR3 totals 13 residues. Germline-derived CDR1 and CDR2 are MNHEY and SVGAGI. The CDR3 sequence: CASSYSENTEAFF. The CDR3, as DNA: TGTGCCAGCAGTTACTCGGAAAACACTGAAGCTTTCTTT.

The chain is built from TRBV6-5 and TRBJ2-7; TRBD2 matches 10 bases. Germline CDR1 is MNHEY and CDR2 is SVGAGI. The CDR3 is 16 amino acids. The ends lost 2 bases at V and 4 bases at J; junction bases unmatched: 8. CDR3 bases: TGTGCCAGCAGTTACGCCTTATCTAGCGGGAGATACGAGCAGTACTTC. Its protein product is CASSYALSSGRYEQYF.

The chain joins TRBV12-5 to TRBJ2-1, with D perhaps matching TRBD1 (6 bases). The CDR3 loop spans 15 amino acids. Germline V CDR1 and CDR2: LGHNT, FRNRAP. Trimming took off 3 bases at V and 4 bases at J, with 13 bases between the two ends. CDR3 region: CASGFDAGTYNEQFF. The CDR3 nucleotides are TGTGCTAGTGGTTTCGACGCCGGGACATACAATGAGCAGTTCTTC.

V usage is TRBV29-1 and J usage is TRBJ2-1; no definite D call. This CDR3 is 12 amino acids long. Germline CDR1 is SQVTM and CDR2 is ANQGSEA. Trimming stripped 4 bases from V and 3 bases from J, with 7 bases between. The DNA of the CDR3 is TGCAGCGTTGTACCAGGCTACAATGAGCAGTTCTTC. Residues: CSVVPGYNEQFF.

The chain employs TRBV6-5 and TRBJ2-7; D remains ambiguous. With 6 bases removed from V and 3 bases from J, the gap between germline ends came to 12 bases. CDR1 and CDR2 (germline): MNHEY, SVGAGI. CDR3 length: 13 residues. The CDR3 DNA sequence: TGTGCCAGCAGCCCTGGGATTTACTACGAGCAGTACTTC. Translation gives CASSPGIYYEQYF.

The V and J genes are TRBV4-3 and TRBJ1-3; D gene uncertain. V dropped 2 bases and J dropped 2 bases, with 10 bases sitting between them. Germline CDR1 reads LGHNA; CDR2 reads YSLEER. CDR3 length equals 15 residues. CDR3 sequence (DNA): TGCGCCAGCAGCCAAAACAGCGGACCTGGAAACACCATATATTTT. Protein: CASSQNSGPGNTIYF.

This clone was counted a single time. The chain recombines TRBV6-1 with TRBJ2-7; TRBD1 matches at 7 bases. CDR3 length: 14 amino acids. Trimming removed 6 bases from V and 3 bases from J; junction bases left unmatched: 8. In germline, CDR1 is MNHNS, CDR2 SASEGT. The CDR3 spells CASSWGQRIYEQYF. The CDR3 DNA follows: TGTGCCAGCAGCTGGGGACAGAGAATCTACGAGCAGTACTTC.